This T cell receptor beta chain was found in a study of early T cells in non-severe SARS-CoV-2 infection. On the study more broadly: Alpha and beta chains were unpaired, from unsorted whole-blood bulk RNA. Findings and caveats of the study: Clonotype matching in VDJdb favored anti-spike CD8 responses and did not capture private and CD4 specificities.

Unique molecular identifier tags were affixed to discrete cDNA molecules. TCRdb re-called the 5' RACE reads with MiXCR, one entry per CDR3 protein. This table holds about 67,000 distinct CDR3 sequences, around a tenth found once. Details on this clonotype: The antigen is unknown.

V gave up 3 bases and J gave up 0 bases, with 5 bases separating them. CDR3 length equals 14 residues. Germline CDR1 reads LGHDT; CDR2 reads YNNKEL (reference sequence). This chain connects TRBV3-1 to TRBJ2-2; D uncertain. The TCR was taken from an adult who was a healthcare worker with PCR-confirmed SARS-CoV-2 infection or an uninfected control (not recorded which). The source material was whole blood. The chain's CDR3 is CASSHIANTGELFF. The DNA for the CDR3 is TGTGCCAGCAGCCACATCGCGAACACCGGGGAGCTGTTTTTT.